Below, one T cell receptor (beta chain) is given with its context. Antigen: not known. A read error may explain this, as a much larger clone is one base away. cDNA libraries for TCR beta contained unique molecular identifiers. MiXCR, applied by TCRdb to the PCR reads, yields one record per CDR3 protein. The sample lists about 170,000 distinct CDR3 sequences, over 25% occurring once. The sample belongs to a study of post-analysis software for immune sequencing data. Between the trimmed V and J ends, which lost 0 bases and 1 base, there was a span of 20 bases. CDR1 and CDR2 from the germline V gene are MNHEY and SVGAGI. The CDR3 runs to 19 residues. General study findings and limits: A significant reduction in normalized Chao1 diversity was observed in multiple sclerosis patients versus controls. Analysis by F measure revealed that same-batch samples clustered strongly together. The five TRBV segments detected at higher frequency in patients than in controls included TRBV5-6, TRBV5-1 and TRBV20-1.

Sequenced material: blood. The TCR comes from a girl between 10 and 17 years old with multiple sclerosis. V gene TRBV6-5 combines with J gene TRBJ2-3; D gene uncertain. CDR3 protein: CASSYSDPIVVAGTDTQYF. The DNA of the CDR3 is TGTGCCAGCAGTTACTCTGACCCGATAGTGGTTGCGGGCACAGATACGCAGTATTTT.